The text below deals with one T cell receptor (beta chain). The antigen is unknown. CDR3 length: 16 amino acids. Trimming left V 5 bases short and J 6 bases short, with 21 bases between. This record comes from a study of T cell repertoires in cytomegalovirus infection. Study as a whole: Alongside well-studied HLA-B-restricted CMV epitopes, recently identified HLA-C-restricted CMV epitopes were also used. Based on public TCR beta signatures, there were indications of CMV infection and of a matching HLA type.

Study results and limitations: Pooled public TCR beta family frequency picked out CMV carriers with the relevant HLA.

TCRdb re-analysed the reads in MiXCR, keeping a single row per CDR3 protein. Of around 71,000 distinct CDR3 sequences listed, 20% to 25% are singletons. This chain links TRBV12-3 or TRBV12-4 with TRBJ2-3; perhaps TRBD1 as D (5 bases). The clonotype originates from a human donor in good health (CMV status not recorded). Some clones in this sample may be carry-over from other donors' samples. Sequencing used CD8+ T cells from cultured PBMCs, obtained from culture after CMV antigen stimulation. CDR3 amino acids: CASSRFRVTLGDTQYF. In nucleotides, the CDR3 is TGTGCCAGCAGTCGATTCAGGGTAACATTGGGGGATACGCAGTATTTT.